Each of the 4 T cell receptor beta chains below was sequenced from the same sample in a study of CD8 T cells in ankylosing spondylitis. MiXCR, applied by TCRdb to the 5' RACE reads, yields one record per CDR3 protein. The profile shows under 150,000 distinct CDR3 sequences, about 8% of them singletons. What was sequenced was synovial fluid, either unsorted or a sorted T cell fraction (not recorded which). The receptor source for this set is a male donor with ankylosing spondylitis.

This clonotype was seen a few times. J is TRBJ1-1 and V is TRBV20-1, with D unresolved. CDR1 is DFQATT and CDR2 is SNEGSKA in the germline V gene (reference sequence). CDR3 length: 14 amino acids. V was cut by 0 bases and J by 5 bases, with 13 bases left in between. In nucleotides, the CDR3 is TGCAGTGCTAGAGATCGTGTGGTGATGACTGAAGCTTTCTTT. Its translation: CSARDRVVMTEAFF.

This clonotype was recorded many times. V usage is TRBV9 and J usage is TRBJ2-3; 8 bases are a match to TRBD2. Unmatched junction bases numbered 5, after V lost 0 bases and J lost 2 bases. Germline CDR1 reads SGDLS; CDR2 reads YYNGEE. The CDR3 is made up of 16 amino acids. The CDR3 DNA reads as TGTGCCAGCAGCGTAGGGCTAGCGGGTCTCACAGATACGCAGTATTTT. This sequence encodes CASSVGLAGLTDTQYF.

The sample holds many counts of this clonotype. CDR3: CSAMSEIGTDTQYF. The CDR3 bases are TGCAGTGCTATGTCGGAGATCGGCACAGATACGCAGTATTTT. The rearrangement links TRBV20-1 to TRBJ2-3; D remains ambiguous. The V gene's germline CDR1 is DFQATT and CDR2 SNEGSKA (reference sequence). V lost 4 bases and J lost 1, with 12 bases in between. This CDR3 spans 14 amino acids.

This clonotype was detected ten times or more. V gene TRBV6-1 combines with J gene TRBJ2-2, with 10 positions matching TRBD2. With V trimmed by 2 bases and J by 7 bases, 4 bases remained unmatched. The germline V gene encodes CDR1 MNHNS and CDR2 SASEGT. The CDR3 spans 15 residues. The CDR3 DNA follows: TGTGCCAGCAGTGAACTAGCGGGGGAGGGCGGGGAGCTGTTTTTT. Its protein is CASSELAGEGGELFF.